Presented here are 18 T cell receptor beta chains from one specimen sequenced in a study of beta chain features in type 1 diabetes. Study-level findings and limits: Type 1 diabetes patients showed a moderate but significant shortening of TCRB CDR3s in all four CD4+ subsets.

Reverse transcription of all isolated RNA meant that expressed TCRB transcripts were sequenced. The method was immunoSEQ multiplex PCR; TCRdb's version includes in-frame clones alone and lacks a portion of them. The sample lists about 280,000 clones; roughly 15% were seen once. Their cognate antigens are unknown. Sample: naive CD4+ T cells from blood. The source is a man younger than 35 with type 1 diabetes.

This clone was seen more than once but under ten times. The rearrangement uses TRBV13 and TRBJ2-7; 8 bases align to TRBD2. This CDR3 comprises 15 residues. The trim removed 3 bases at V and 2 bases at J, leaving 6 bases unmatched. The germline V gene encodes CDR1 PRHDT and CDR2 FYEKMQ (reference sequence). The CDR3: CASSFGRGDAYEQYF. For the CDR3, the DNA is TGTGCCAGCAGCTTCGGGCGGGGGGATGCCTACGAGCAGTACTTC.

This clone was found many times. The rearrangement joins TRBV4-3 to TRBJ2-6, with TRBD1 matching over 12 bases. The V gene's germline CDR1 is LGHNA and CDR2 YSLEER. V lost 3 bases to trimming and J lost 3 bases; unmatched junction nucleotides: 12. The length of the CDR3 is 20 residues. DNA for the CDR3: TGCGCCAGCAGCCATGCCTTCCGGGACAGGGGGCAACGTGGGGCCAACGTCCTGACTTTC. It translates to CASSHAFRDRGQRGANVLTF.

The rearrangement links TRBV30 to TRBJ2-1; 12 bases are shared with TRBD2. After removal of 4 bases from V and 12 bases from J, the junction contained 4 bases not matched to a gene. Germline lookup yields CDR1 GTSNPN and CDR2 SVGIG (reference sequence). CDR3 length equals 12 residues. The CDR3, as DNA: TGTGCCTGGACTAGCGGGGGGGGCGGGCAGTTCTTC. Translation: CAWTSGGGGQFF.

The rearrangement joins TRBV11-2 to TRBJ2-1; D gene ambiguous. The CDR3 sequence is 13 residues long. Germline lookup yields CDR1 SGHAT and CDR2 FQNNGV. V lost 5 bases, J lost 6 bases, and 11 bases lay in between. DNA of the CDR3: TGTGCCAGCAGCCCGAGGAGCATCAATGAGCAGTTCTTC. Protein: CASSPRSINEQFF.

This clone was observed a few times. As DNA, the CDR3 is TGTGCCAGCAGTTACTCGTGGACAGGGGGGAACATTCAGTACTTC. This gives the protein CASSYSWTGGNIQYF. The chain recombines TRBV6-5 with TRBJ2-4; 10 bases align to TRBD1. The CDR3 is made up of 15 amino acids. CDR1 and CDR2 (germline): MNHEY, SVGAGI. V lost 0 bases to trimming and J lost 7 bases; unmatched junction nucleotides: 3.

This clone showed up just a few times. The J gene is TRBJ2-5, the V gene TRBV5-1, with 9 nucleotides matching TRBD1. Germline assignment: CDR1 SGHRS and CDR2 YFSETQ. CDR3 length equals 13 residues. The V gene end was trimmed by 7 bases and the J gene end by 5 bases; junction bases not matched to a gene: 6. The CDR3 region is CASSPDRGETQYF. The CDR3 region has the DNA TGCGCCAGCTCTCCGGACAGGGGCGAGACCCAGTACTTC.

The rearrangement links TRBV18 to TRBJ2-7, with 8 positions matching TRBD1. V trimming: 4 bases; J trimming: 0 bases; junction bases outside the gene matches: 5. The germline V gene encodes CDR1 KGHSH and CDR2 LQKENI. This CDR3 has 15 amino acids. Written as DNA, the CDR3 is TGTGCCAGCTCACGGCGGACAGGGAGCTCCTACGAGCAGTACTTC. It codes for CASSRRTGSSYEQYF.

This clone was seen a few times. CDR3 nucleotides: TGTGCCACCAGCAGAGATCGGTCTAGCTCCTACAATGAGCAGTTCTTC. Amino acid sequence: CATSRDRSSSYNEQFF. The V gene is TRBV15, the J gene TRBJ2-1; no firm D call. Germline CDR1 and CDR2: LNHNV and YYDKDF (reference sequence). Deletions cut 0 bases from V and 0 bases from J, with 9 bases between. The CDR3 extends over 16 amino acids.

V gene TRBV7-7 combines with J gene TRBJ2-1, with D maybe TRBD2 (6 bases). The V end lost 5 bases, the J end lost 6 bases, and 20 bases lay between the germline ends. This CDR3 has 16 amino acids. From germline, CDR1 is SSHAT and CDR2 FNYEAQ (reference sequence). The CDR3 nucleotides read TGTGCCAGCAGCCCATCCGGGACTCGATCCGGCAATGAGCAGTTCTTC. Translating gives CASSPSGTRSGNEQFF. Variable domain in full (rest from reference TRBV7-7 and TRBJ2-1): GAGVSQSPRYKVTKRGQDVTLRCDPISSHATLYWYQQALGQGPEFLTYFNYEAQPDKSGLPSDRFSAERPEGSISTLTIQRTEQRDSAMYRCASSPSGTRSGNEQFFGPGTRLTVL.

The chain has TRBV5-1 and TRBJ2-1; TRBD2 matches 13 bases. The CDR3 runs 20 residues. V gave up 2 bases and J gave up 0 bases; unmatched junction bases: 11. Germline V gene data show CDR1 as SGHRS and CDR2 as YFSETQ. CDR3 in DNA: TGCGCCAGCAGCTTAAGACTAGCGGGAGGAACTTTCAACTCCTACAATGAGCAGTTCTTC. Its protein is CASSLRLAGGTFNSYNEQFF.

A single count supports this clone. This chain joins TRBV10-2 and TRBJ2-3; D gene unclear. Germline lookup yields CDR1 WSHSY and CDR2 SAAADI. CDR3 length: 15 amino acids. V was shortened by 0 bases and J by 0 bases, with 7 bases between the two germline ends. The CDR3 bases are TGCGCCAGCAGTGAGTCGGCTAGAAGCACAGATACGCAGTATTTT. It codes for CASSESARSTDTQYF.

This clone was seen more than once but under ten times. The chain couples TRBV18 to TRBJ1-2, with 12 bases matching TRBD1. Germline CDR1 KGHSH, CDR2 LQKENI. The CDR3 spans 17 residues. V was clipped by 0 bases and J by 6 bases; unmatched bases: 8. CDR3 sequence reads: CASSPPGTGGDPHGYTF. CDR3 coding DNA: TGTGCCAGCTCACCACCCGGGACAGGGGGCGATCCCCATGGCTACACCTTC.

The table lists this clone with a few counts. The gene calls are TRBV19 and TRBJ1-1; D gene ambiguous. With 3 bases removed from V and 8 bases from J, the gap between germline ends came to 7 bases. The germline V gene encodes CDR1 LNHDA and CDR2 SQIVND (reference sequence). CDR3 length: 11 amino acids. Here the CDR3 DNA reads TGTGCCAGTAGTATTTCGGGAGAAGCTTTCTTT. Its protein product is CASSISGEAFF.

This clone was counted a few times. The DNA for the CDR3 is TGCGCCAGCAGCCAAGGCCTAGCGCGTAGCTCCTACAATGAGCAGTTCTTC. Its translation is CASSQGLARSSYNEQFF. The chain uses TRBV4-1 and TRBJ2-1; TRBD2 might be the D (6 bases). The CDR3 is 17 residues long. Per germline, CDR1 MGHRA and CDR2 YSYEKL. V lost 1 base to trimming and J lost 0 bases, with 13 bases between them.

The chain joins TRBV29-1 to TRBJ1-1; D is undetermined. This CDR3 comprises 13 residues. V was clipped by 8 bases and J by 0 bases, with 13 bases between them. CDR1 SQVTM and CDR2 ANQGSEA come from the germline V gene. The CDR3 loop is CSSKRRLNTEAFF. The CDR3 DNA is TGCAGCTCCAAGCGGAGACTGAACACTGAAGCTTTCTTT.

This sequence joins TRBV5-1 and TRBJ2-5, with 7 positions matching TRBD2. Germline trimming cut 4 bases from V and 0 bases from J; bases unmatched to any gene: 3. Germline V lookup: CDR1 SGHRS, CDR2 YFSETQ. This CDR3 contains 14 residues. For the CDR3, the DNA is TGCGCCAGCAGCCCAGGGACTAACCAAGAGACCCAGTACTTC. Amino acids: CASSPGTNQETQYF.

This clone has a handful of counts. V and J are TRBV5-1 and TRBJ2-7; a possible D gene is TRBD1 (6 bases). V shed 7 bases and J shed 3 bases, with 14 bases lying between them. The CDR3 has 13 amino acids. Per the germline V gene, CDR1 is SGHRS and CDR2 is YFSETQ. In DNA form, the CDR3 reads TGCGCCAGCGCCCGGCCGGGACACTACGAGCAGTACTTC. Translating gives CASARPGHYEQYF.

The chain couples TRBV7-2 to TRBJ2-1; 10 nucleotides agree with TRBD2. The V gene's germline CDR1 is SGHTA and CDR2 FQGNSA. The CDR3 sequence is 15 residues long. J lost 8 bases, V lost 2 bases, and 6 bases had no gene match. The CDR3 sequence is CASSLSLAGEHEQFF. The CDR3 bases are TGTGCCAGCAGCTTATCCCTAGCGGGAGAACATGAGCAGTTCTTC. Complete variable domain (other parts from reference TRBV7-2 and TRBJ2-1): GAGVSQSPSNKVTEKGKDVELRCDPISGHTALYWYRQSLGQGLEFLIYFQGNSAPDKSGLPSDRFSAERTGGSVSTLTIQRTQQEDSAVYLCASSLSLAGEHEQFFGPGTRLTVL.